This TCR beta chain was captured in a study of blood T cell repertoires in COVID-19. Sequencing used immunoSEQ multiplex PCR; TCRdb keeps in-frame clones, though not all of them. The sample contains roughly 210,000 clones, about 88% of which appear only once. After removal of 2 bases from V and 10 bases from J, the junction contained 8 bases not matched to a gene. Germline V lookup: CDR1 MRHNA, CDR2 SNTAGT. The CDR3 loop spans 15 amino acids. The gene calls are TRBV6-4 and TRBJ2-1, with 10 bases matching TRBD2. The TCR comes from a man between 65 and 85 years old with acute or convalescent COVID-19. The material sequenced was peripheral blood. The CDR3 loop is CASSDSGRAVWEQFF. CDR3 coding DNA: TGTGCCAGCAGTGACAGCGGGAGGGCCGTCTGGGAGCAGTTCTTC.